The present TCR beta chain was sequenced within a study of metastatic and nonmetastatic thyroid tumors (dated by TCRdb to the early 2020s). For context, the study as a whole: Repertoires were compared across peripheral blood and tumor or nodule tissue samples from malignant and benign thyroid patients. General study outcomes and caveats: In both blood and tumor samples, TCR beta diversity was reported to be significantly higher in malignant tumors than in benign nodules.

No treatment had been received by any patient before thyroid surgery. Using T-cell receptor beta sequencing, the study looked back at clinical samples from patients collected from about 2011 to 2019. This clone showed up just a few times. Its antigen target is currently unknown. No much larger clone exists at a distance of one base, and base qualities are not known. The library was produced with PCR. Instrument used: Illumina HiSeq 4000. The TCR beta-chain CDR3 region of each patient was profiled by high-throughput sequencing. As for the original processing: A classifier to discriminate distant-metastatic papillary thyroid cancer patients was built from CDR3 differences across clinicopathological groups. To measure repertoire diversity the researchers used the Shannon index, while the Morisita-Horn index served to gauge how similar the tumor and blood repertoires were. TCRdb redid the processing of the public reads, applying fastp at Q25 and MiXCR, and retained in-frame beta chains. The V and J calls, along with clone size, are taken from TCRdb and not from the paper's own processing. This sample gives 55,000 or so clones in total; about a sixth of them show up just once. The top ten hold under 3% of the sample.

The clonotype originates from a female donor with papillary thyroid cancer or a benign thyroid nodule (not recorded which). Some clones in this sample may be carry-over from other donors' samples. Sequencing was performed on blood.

The sequenced DNA is TGCAGTGCTCACCGGGACAGGAGCACAGATACGCAGTATTTT. This encodes CSAHRDRSTDTQYF. The chain is assembled from TRBV20-1 and TRBJ2-3; 8 junctional bases match TRBD1. CDR1 and CDR2 are read off the germline V gene (reference sequence) as DFQATT and SNEGSKA. The CDR3 starts with the cysteine, ends with the phenylalanine, and has 14 residues. The sequence is cut down to CDR3 DNA, 42 bases in frame from base 1. The V end gives up 5 bases and the J end 0 bases, leaving 4 bases in the junction not matched to a gene.